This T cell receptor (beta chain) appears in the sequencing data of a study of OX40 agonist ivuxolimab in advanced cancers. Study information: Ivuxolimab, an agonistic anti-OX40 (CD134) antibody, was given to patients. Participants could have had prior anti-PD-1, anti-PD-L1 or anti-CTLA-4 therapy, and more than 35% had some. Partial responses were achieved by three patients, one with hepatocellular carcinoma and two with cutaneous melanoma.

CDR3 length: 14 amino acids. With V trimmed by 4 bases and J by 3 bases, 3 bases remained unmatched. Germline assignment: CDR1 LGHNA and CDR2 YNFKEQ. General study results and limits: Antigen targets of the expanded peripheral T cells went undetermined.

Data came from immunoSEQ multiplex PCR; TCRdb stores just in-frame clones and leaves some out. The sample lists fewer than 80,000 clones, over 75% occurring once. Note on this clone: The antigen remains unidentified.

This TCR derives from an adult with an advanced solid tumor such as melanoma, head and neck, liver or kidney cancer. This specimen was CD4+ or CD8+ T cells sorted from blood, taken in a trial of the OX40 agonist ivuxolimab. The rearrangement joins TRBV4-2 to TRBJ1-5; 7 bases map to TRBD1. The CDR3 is CASSRDRVNQPQHF. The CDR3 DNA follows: TGTGCCAGCAGCCGAGACAGGGTCAATCAGCCCCAGCATTTT.